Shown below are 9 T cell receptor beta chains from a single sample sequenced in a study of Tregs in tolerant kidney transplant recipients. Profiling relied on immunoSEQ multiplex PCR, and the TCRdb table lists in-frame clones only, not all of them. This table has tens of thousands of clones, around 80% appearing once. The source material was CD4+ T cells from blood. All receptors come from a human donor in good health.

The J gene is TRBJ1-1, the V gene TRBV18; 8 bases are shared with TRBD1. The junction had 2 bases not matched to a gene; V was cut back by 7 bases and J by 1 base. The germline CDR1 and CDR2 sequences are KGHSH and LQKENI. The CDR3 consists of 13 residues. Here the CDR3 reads CASLGQANTEAFF. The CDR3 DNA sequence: TGTGCCAGCTTGGGACAGGCGAACACTGAAGCTTTCTTT. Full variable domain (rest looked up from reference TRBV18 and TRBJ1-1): NAGVMQNPRHLVRRRGQEARLRCSPMKGHSHVYWYRQLPEEGLKFMVYLQKENIIDESGMPKERFSAEFPKEGPSILRIQQVVRGDSAAYFCASLGQANTEAFFGQGTRLTVV.

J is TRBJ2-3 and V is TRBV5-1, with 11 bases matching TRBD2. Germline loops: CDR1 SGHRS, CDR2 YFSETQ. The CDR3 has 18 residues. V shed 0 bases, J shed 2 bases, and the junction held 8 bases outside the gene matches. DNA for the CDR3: TGCGCCAGCAGCTTGGTACTAGCGGGGGCAGGCTCCACAGATACGCAGTATTTT. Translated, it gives CASSLVLAGAGSTDTQYF.

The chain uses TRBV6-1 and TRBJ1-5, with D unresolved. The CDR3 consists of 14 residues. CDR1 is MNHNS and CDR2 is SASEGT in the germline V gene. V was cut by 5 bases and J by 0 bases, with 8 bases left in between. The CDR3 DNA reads TGTGCCAGCAGTCAAGATTATAGCAATCAGCCCCAGCATTTT. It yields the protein CASSQDYSNQPQHF.

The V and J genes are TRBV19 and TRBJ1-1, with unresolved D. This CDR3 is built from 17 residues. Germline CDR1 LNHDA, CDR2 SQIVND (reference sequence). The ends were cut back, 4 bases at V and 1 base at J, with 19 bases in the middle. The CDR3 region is CASSSRPELRWNTEAFF. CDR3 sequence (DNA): TGTGCCAGTAGTAGCCGTCCGGAGCTGAGATGGAACACTGAAGCTTTCTTT.

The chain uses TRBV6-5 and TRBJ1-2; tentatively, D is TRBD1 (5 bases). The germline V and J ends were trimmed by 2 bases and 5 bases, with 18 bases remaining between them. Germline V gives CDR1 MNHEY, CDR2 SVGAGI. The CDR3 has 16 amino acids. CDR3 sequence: CASSYLKGPSPYGYTF. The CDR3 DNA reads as TGTGCCAGCAGTTACCTAAAGGGACCCTCCCCTTATGGCTACACCTTC.

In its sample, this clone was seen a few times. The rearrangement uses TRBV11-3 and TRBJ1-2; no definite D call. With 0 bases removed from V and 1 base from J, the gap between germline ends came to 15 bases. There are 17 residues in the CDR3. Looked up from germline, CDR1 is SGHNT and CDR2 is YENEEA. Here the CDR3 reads CASSLDSYSTNNYGYTF. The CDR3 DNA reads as TGTGCCAGCAGCTTAGATTCGTACAGCACTAATAACTATGGCTACACCTTC.

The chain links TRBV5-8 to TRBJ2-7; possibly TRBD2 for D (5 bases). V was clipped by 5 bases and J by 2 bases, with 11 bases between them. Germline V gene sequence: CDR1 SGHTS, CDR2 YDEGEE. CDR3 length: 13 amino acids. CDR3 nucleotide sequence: TGTGCCAGCAGAAGAACCGGGACCTACGAGCAGTACTTC. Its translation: CASRRTGTYEQYF.

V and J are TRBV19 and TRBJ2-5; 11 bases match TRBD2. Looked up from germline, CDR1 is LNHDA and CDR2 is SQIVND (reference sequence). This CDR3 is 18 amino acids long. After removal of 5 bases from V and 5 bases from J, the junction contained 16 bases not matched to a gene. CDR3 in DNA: TGTGCCAGTAGTCACGGACTAGCGGGTCCAACGGAATATGAGACCCAGTACTTC. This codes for CASSHGLAGPTEYETQYF.

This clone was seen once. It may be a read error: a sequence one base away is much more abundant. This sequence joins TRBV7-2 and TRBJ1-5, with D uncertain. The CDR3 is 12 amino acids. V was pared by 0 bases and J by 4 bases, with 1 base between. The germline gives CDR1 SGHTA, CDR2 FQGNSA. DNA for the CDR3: TGTGCCAGCAGCTTAGCGAATCAGCCCCAGCATTTT. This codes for CASSLANQPQHF.